This is a list of T cell receptor beta chains from one sample in a study of T cells in localized non-small cell lung cancer. TCRdb keeps only in-frame clones here, not all; method: immunoSEQ multiplex PCR. The sample records about 13,000 clones, more than 80% being singletons. Sample: peripheral blood, taken before any cancer treatment. The receptors were gathered from a male donor aged 60 or over with stage I squamous cell lung carcinoma. Each CDR3 is given with its conserved first and last residue. A D gene is named only where the DNA matches it firmly. Expanded clones get a size class; other rows say once, few or many, or leave the size out.

abundance	v_gene	d_gene	j_gene	CDR3aa	CDR3nt
-	TRBV2	-	TRBJ2-5	CASSVSGNTQETQYF	TGTGCCAGCAGTGTTTCGGGGAATACTCAAGAGACCCAGTACTTC
-	TRBV2	TRBD2	TRBJ2-7	CARGRSGASSYEQYF	TGTGCCAGAGGGCGGAGCGGGGCTTCCTCCTACGAGCAGTACTTC
once	TRBV27	-	TRBJ2-7	CASSDSSGTPKGQYF	TGTGCCAGCAGTGACTCTTCCGGGACCCCTAAAGGGCAGTACTTC
-	TRBV4-1	-	TRBJ2-7	CASSQNTGTDEQYF	TGCGCCAGCAGCCAGAACACAGGGACGGACGAGCAGTACTTC
-	TRBV10-2	-	TRBJ2-7	CASSNGYEQYF	TGCGCCAGCAGCAATGGCTACGAGCAGTACTTC
-	TRBV6-5	-	TRBJ1-5	CASSQDRTTHQPQHF	TGTGCCAGCAGTCAGGACCGCACCACCCATCAGCCCCAGCATTTT
-	TRBV27	-	TRBJ1-1	CASSLRGAPQMNTEAFF	TGTGCCAGCAGTTTAAGGGGGGCTCCTCAAATGAACACTGAAGCTTTCTTT
-	TRBV7-9	TRBD1	TRBJ1-1	CASSTRQGRTFF	TGTGCCAGCAGCACGAGACAGGGGAGAACTTTCTTT
-	TRBV2	-	TRBJ1-1	CASSDFLREAFF	TGTGCCAGCAGTGATTTCCTACGTGAAGCTTTCTTT
-	TRBV19	TRBD2	TRBJ2-1	CASIQTSVSNEQFF	TGTGCCAGTATTCAAACTAGCGTAAGTAATGAGCAGTTCTTC
-	TRBV5-4	TRBD1	TRBJ2-5	CASSEGDRVRQETQYF	TGTGCCAGCAGCGAAGGGGACAGAGTCCGACAAGAGACCCAGTACTTC